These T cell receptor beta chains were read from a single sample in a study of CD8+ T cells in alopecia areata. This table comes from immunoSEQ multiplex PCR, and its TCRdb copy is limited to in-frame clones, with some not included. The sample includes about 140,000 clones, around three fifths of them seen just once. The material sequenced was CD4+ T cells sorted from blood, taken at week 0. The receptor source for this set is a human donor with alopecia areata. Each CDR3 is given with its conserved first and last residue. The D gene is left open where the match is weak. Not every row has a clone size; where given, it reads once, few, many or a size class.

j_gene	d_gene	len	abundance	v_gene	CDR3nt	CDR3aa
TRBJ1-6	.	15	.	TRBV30	TGTGCCTGGAGTGTCGGGGGGCTTCTAAGATCACCCCTCCACTTT	CAWSVGGLLRSPLHF
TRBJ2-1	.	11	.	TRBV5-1	TGCGCCAGCAGCTTTGACAATGAGCAGTTCTTC	CASSFDNEQFF
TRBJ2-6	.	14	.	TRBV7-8	TGTGCCAGCAGCTTAGGGGCTGGGGCCAACGTCCTGACTTTC	CASSLGAGANVLTF
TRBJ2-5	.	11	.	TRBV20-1	TGCAGTGCTAGAGTCTATGAGACCCAGTACTTC	CSARVYETQYF
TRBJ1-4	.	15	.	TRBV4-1	TGCGCCAGCAGCCAAGTACACATCCTTAATGAAAAACTGTTTTTT	CASSQVHILNEKLFF
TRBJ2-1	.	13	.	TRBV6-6	TGTGCCAGCAGTAACCCCTTAAACAATGAGCAGTTCTTC	CASSNPLNNEQFF
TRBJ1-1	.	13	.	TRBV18	TGTGCCAGCTCACCACCAGGCCAGGTACAAGCTTTCTTT	CASSPPGQVQAFF
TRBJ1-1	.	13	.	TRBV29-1	TGCAGCGTCGAAGACGGATTGAACACTGAAGCTTTCTTT	CSVEDGLNTEAFF
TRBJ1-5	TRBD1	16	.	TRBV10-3	TGTGCCATCAGTTATTCCGGGACAGGGGGTGGTCAGCCCCAGCATTTT	CAISYSGTGGGQPQHF
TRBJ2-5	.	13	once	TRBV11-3	TGTGCCAGCAGCTTAGGGGGGAGGGAGACCCAGTACTTC	CASSLGGRETQYF
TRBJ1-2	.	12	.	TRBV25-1	TGTGCCAGCAGTCCGGGAAACTATGGCTACACCTTC	CASSPGNYGYTF
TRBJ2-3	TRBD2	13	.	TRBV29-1	TGCAGCGGTGTAGCGGGGGTCACAGATACGCAGTATTTT	CSGVAGVTDTQYF
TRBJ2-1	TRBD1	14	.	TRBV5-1	TGCGCCAGCAGCCCCCGACAGGGTTTAAGGGAGCAGTTCTTC	CASSPRQGLREQFF
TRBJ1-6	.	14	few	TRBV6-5	TGTGCCAGCAGTTACTCAGGGCTCGGTTCACCCCTCCACTTT	CASSYSGLGSPLHF
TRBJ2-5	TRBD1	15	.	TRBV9	TGTGCCAGCAGCGTAGGGACAGGGCAGCAAGAGACCCAGTACTTC	CASSVGTGQQETQYF
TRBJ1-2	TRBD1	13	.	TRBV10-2	TGCGCCAGCTCTGGACAGGGAAAGGGTGGCTACACCTTC	CASSGQGKGGYTF
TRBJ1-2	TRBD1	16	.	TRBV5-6	TGTGCCAGCAGCTTGGTCCGACAGGGGATGATCTATGGCTACACCTTC	CASSLVRQGMIYGYTF
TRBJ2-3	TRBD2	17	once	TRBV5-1	TGCGCCAGCACCCCCAGCTATAGCGGGGGGGCCTCGGATACGCAGTATTTT	CASTPSYSGGASDTQYF
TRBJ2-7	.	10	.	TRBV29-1	TGCTACGGCTCACCCTGGGAGCAGTACTTC	CYGSPWEQYF
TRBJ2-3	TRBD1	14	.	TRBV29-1	TGCAGCGTTGTCGCGACAGGGGCGACAGATACGCAGTATTTT	CSVVATGATDTQYF
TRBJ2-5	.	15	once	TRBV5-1	TGCGCCAGCACCTTGGGAGGGGCAGGGGAAGAGACCCAGTACTTC	CASTLGGAGEETQYF
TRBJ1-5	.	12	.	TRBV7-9	TGTGCCACATCCCTGACGGATCAGCCCCAGCATTTT	CATSLTDQPQHF
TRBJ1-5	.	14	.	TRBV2	TGTGCCAGCAGCCAACAGAGTAGCAATCAGCCCCAGCATTTT	CASSQQSSNQPQHF
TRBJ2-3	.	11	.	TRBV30	TGTGCCTGGAGTGCCTTCGATACGCAGTATTTT	CAWSAFDTQYF
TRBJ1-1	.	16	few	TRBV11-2	TGTGCCAGCACCGAATCCAGAGGGTTGATGAACACTGAAGCTTTCTTT	CASTESRGLMNTEAFF
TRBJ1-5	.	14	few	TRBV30	TGTGCCTGGGGGACTATTAATAGCAATCAGCCCCAGCATTTT	CAWGTINSNQPQHF
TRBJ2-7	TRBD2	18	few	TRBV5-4	TGTGCCAGCAGCCCCGCCGGGACTAGCGGGGGGCACTCCTACGAGCAGTACTTC	CASSPAGTSGGHSYEQYF
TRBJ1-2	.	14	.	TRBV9	TGTGCCAGCAGCGTAGGCCAGGGGAGAGGTGGCTACACCTTC	CASSVGQGRGGYTF
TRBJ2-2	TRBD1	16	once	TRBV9	TGTGCCAGCAGCGTAGGAGACAGGGGTTCCACCGGGGAGCTGTTTTTT	CASSVGDRGSTGELFF
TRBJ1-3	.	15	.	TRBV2	TGTGCCAGCAGTGAAAAGGACAGAGCGTTGAACACCATATATTTT	CASSEKDRALNTIYF
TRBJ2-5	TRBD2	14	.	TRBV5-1	TGCGCCAGCAGCCCTGGGACTAGCGACGAGACCCAGTACTTC	CASSPGTSDETQYF
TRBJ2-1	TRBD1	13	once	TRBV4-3	TGCGCCAGCAGCCAAGACATAGGGGGCGCAGGGTTCTTC	CASSQDIGGAGFF